The sequence of this TCR beta chain was determined in a study of CD8+ T cells in alopecia areata. Background on the study: Treated patients swallowed 5 to 10 mg of oral tofacitinib twice daily. Severity among treated patients was scored by the percentage of scalp area affected. Whole-study findings and limits: Numerous clones, expanded in lesions, remained in scalp and blood during tofacitinib. When scalp samples are sequenced, resident alphabeta T cells of normal skin are also captured.

As for treatment: oral pan-JAK inhibitor, 5-10 mg twice daily. CDR3 length: 12 residues. The germline CDR1 and CDR2 sequences are SGHRS and YFSETQ. Trimming left V 4 bases short and J 8 bases short, with 10 bases between. RNA extraction and reverse transcription yielded cDNA as sequencing template. Assay: immunoSEQ multiplex PCR; the TCRdb copy retains only in-frame clones and omits some. The sample includes 100,000 or so clones, just under 60% of them seen just once. Comments on this clone: The antigen is undetermined.

The sequencing used CD8+ T cells sorted from blood, collected at roughly week 55, from a patient treated with tofacitinib. The source is a human donor with alopecia areata. The rearrangement joins TRBV5-1 to TRBJ2-1; D gene ambiguous. The CDR3 DNA follows: TGCGCCAGCAGCCCTAGATGGGATGAGCAGTTCTTC. Its protein is CASSPRWDEQFF.